This TCR beta chain was recorded in a study of T cells in Graves' hyperthyroidism and ophthalmopathy. Trimming took off 3 bases at V and 7 bases at J, with 25 bases between the two ends. The germline CDR1 and CDR2 sequences are SGDLS and YYNGEE. The CDR3 is 17 residues long. RNA transcripts gave rise to amplified TCR beta CDR3 regions. The HTBI primer set drove a first-round RT-PCR of the TCR CDR3. TCRdb reprocessed the multiplex PCR reads with MiXCR, giving one entry per CDR3 protein. The sample lists about 840,000 distinct CDR3 sequences; over 35% were seen once. This TCR derives from a man aged 18 to 35 with Graves' hyperthyroidism. The sequencing sample was made of blood. The chain recombines TRBV9 with TRBJ2-5, with D possibly called TRBD1 or TRBD2 (5 bases each). CDR3 bases: TGTGCCAGCAGCGAGGGGACGCCTAGGGATCCGGAATGGACCCAGTACTTC. Protein product: CASSEGTPRDPEWTQYF.